A single sample gave rise to the 26 T cell receptor beta chains below, sequenced in a study of blood T cell repertoires in COVID-19. Clones were read by immunoSEQ multiplex PCR, and TCRdb kept only the in-frame ones, dropping some. The sample lists about 300,000 clones; more than 75% were seen once. Source material: PBMCs or T cells enriched from blood (not recorded which). Every receptor here comes from a man younger than 40 who had recovered from COVID-19.

This chain links TRBV28 with TRBJ1-2; 10 nucleotides line up with TRBD1. Germline V gene lookup returns CDR1 MDHEN and CDR2 SYDVKM. V shed 4 bases and J 7 bases; nucleotides not matched to a gene: 9. This CDR3 is 15 amino acids long. CDR3 amino acids: CASSSLGQGVGGYTF. CDR3 nucleotides: TGTGCCAGCAGTTCATTAGGACAGGGGGTTGGTGGCTACACCTTC.

The genes are TRBV2 and TRBJ2-1, with 12 bases fitting TRBD1. The V gene end was trimmed by 3 bases and the J gene end by 0 bases; junction bases not matched to a gene: 12. The CDR3 has 20 amino acids. Germline V gene data show CDR1 as SNHLY and CDR2 as FYNNEI. CDR3: CASSDTRDRGRLSSYNEQFF. The CDR3 nucleotides read TGTGCCAGCAGTGATACCCGGGACAGGGGGCGCCTAAGCTCCTACAATGAGCAGTTCTTC.

This chain links TRBV7-2 with TRBJ1-2; D remains unclear. This CDR3 spans 14 amino acids. V was clipped by 5 bases and J by 4 bases, with 14 bases between them. CDR1 and CDR2 from the germline V gene are SGHTA and FQGNSA. The CDR3: CASSLPQASYGYTF. CDR3 sequence (DNA): TGTGCCAGCAGCCTACCCCAGGCGAGCTATGGCTACACCTTC.

The chain uses TRBV7-6 and TRBJ2-3, with 16 bases lining up with TRBD2. V gave up 3 bases and J gave up 2 bases; unmatched junction bases: 11. Germline V CDR1 and CDR2: SGHVS, FNYEAQ. The CDR3 consists of 20 residues. CDR3 region: CASSFSAGTSGGAYTDTQYF. The CDR3 DNA reads as TGTGCCAGCAGCTTCTCCGCCGGGACTAGCGGGGGGGCATACACAGATACGCAGTATTTT.

The chain is built from TRBV7-2 and TRBJ2-3; D perhaps matches TRBD2 (6 bases). Germline CDR1 is SGHTA and CDR2 is FQGNSA. This CDR3 spans 16 amino acids. Trimming shortened V by 0 bases and J by 5 bases, and 15 bases separated the two germline ends. CDR3 loop: CASSLAASDRRDTQYF. The CDR3 DNA follows: TGTGCCAGCAGCTTAGCGGCTAGCGACCGCAGAGATACGCAGTATTTT.

The J gene is TRBJ2-7, the V gene TRBV10-3; 11 bases align to TRBD1. The V segment lost 0 bases and the J segment 2 bases; nucleotides outside the gene matches: 3. Germline CDR1 reads ENHRY; CDR2 reads SYGVKD. The CDR3 runs to 16 residues. CDR3 nucleotide sequence: TGTGCCATCAGTGAGTCGAAGGGACAGGGGGCCTACGAGCAGTACTTC. This sequence encodes CAISESKGQGAYEQYF.

The chain joins TRBV21-1 to TRBJ2-3; TRBD2 is the table's D call, not checked against the DNA. TRBV21-1 is reported as a pseudogene. The CDR3 is 16 residues long. The DNA for the CDR3 is TGTGCCAGCAGCCCTCGGACTAGCGGGTTCACAGATACGCAGTATTTT. Translation: CASSPRTSGFTDTQYF.

The V call is TRBV9, the J call TRBJ2-3; weak D call: TRBD1 (6 bases). The CDR3 runs to 15 residues. V was trimmed by 3 bases and J by 10 bases, leaving 21 bases between them. CDR1 SGDLS and CDR2 YYNGEE come from the germline V gene. Written as DNA, the CDR3 is TGTGCCAGCAGCGGTGCCCCGGGACACCGAGCGTCGCAGTATTTT. Its translation: CASSGAPGHRASQYF.

The rearrangement uses TRBV28 and TRBJ2-3; 7 bases fit TRBD2. The V gene end was trimmed by 2 bases and the J gene end by 2 bases; junction bases not matched to a gene: 4. The germline CDR1 and CDR2 sequences are MDHEN and SYDVKM. The CDR3 sequence is 15 residues long. CDR3 sequence reads: CASSLPLANTDTQYF. CDR3 bases: TGTGCCAGCAGTTTACCACTAGCGAACACAGATACGCAGTATTTT. The whole variable domain, filled in from reference TRBV28 and TRBJ2-3, reads DVKVTQSSRYLVKRTGEKVFLECVQDMDHENMFWYRQDPGLGLRLIYFSYDVKMKEKGDIPEGYSVSREKKERFSLILESASTNQTSMYLCASSLPLANTDTQYFGPGTRLTVL.

As for this clone: The sample holds other DNA sequences that translate to the same CDR3. V gene TRBV19 combines with J gene TRBJ1-1; TRBD1 matches 10 bases. Germline values: CDR1 LNHDA, CDR2 SQIVND (reference sequence). CDR3 size: 14 residues. The J segment lost 4 bases and the V segment lost 6 bases, leaving 5 bases of the junction unmatched. CDR3 region: CASSPRQGATEAFF. The CDR3 DNA sequence: TGTGCCAGTAGCCCTAGACAGGGGGCCACTGAAGCTTTCTTT.

The chain carries TRBV30 and TRBJ2-6, with a weak D call TRBD1 (6 bases). The germline CDR1 and CDR2 sequences are GTSNPN and SVGIG (reference sequence). The CDR3 runs 15 residues. The V end was cut by 3 bases, the J end by 3 bases, with 12 bases between. In DNA form, the CDR3 reads TGTGCCTGGAGCCCCGGCAGGGGTGGGGCCAACGTCCTGACTTTC. Amino acid sequence: CAWSPGRGGANVLTF.

The chain links TRBV28 to TRBJ1-2, with 9 bases that match TRBD1. The V and J ends lost 6 bases and 0 bases, in that order; junction bases with no gene match: 5. CDR1 and CDR2 (germline): MDHEN, SYDVKM. The CDR3 is 15 amino acids. The CDR3 is CASSGTGNSNYGYTF. In nucleotides, the CDR3 is TGTGCCAGCAGCGGGACAGGGAATTCTAACTATGGCTACACCTTC.

CDR3: CAWSVRLYNEQFF. CDR3 sequence (DNA): TGTGCCTGGAGTGTGCGACTCTACAATGAGCAGTTCTTC. The rearrangement uses TRBV30 and TRBJ2-1; unclear D gene. V gave up 0 bases and J gave up 3 bases, with 6 bases separating them. CDR3 length: 13 residues. Germline assignment: CDR1 GTSNPN and CDR2 SVGIG (reference sequence).

V gene TRBV3-1 (or the pseudogene TRBV3-2) combines with J gene TRBJ1-1; 8 bases are a match to TRBD1. The germline V gene has CDR1 LGHDT and CDR2 YNNKEL (reference sequence). J lost 5 bases, V lost 6 bases, and 11 bases had no gene match. This CDR3 is built from 15 residues. As DNA, the CDR3 is TGTGCCAGCAGTTTTCAGGGCAGGGGGCAAACTGAAGCTTTCTTT. Amino acid sequence: CASSFQGRGQTEAFF.

V is TRBV15 and J is TRBJ1-2, with 10 bases matching TRBD1. The CDR3 is made up of 15 amino acids. The trim removed 1 base at V and 2 bases at J, leaving 1 base unmatched. Germline lookup yields CDR1 LNHNV and CDR2 YYDKDF (reference sequence). The CDR3: CATSRGTGGNYGYTF. The DNA for the CDR3 is TGTGCCACCAGCAGAGGGACAGGGGGAAACTATGGCTACACCTTC.

This chain links TRBV12-5 with TRBJ2-3, with 9 bases matching TRBD2. From germline, CDR1 is LGHNT and CDR2 FRNRAP. The J segment lost 6 bases and the V segment lost 3 bases, leaving 4 bases of the junction unmatched. This CDR3 comprises 14 residues. CDR3: CASGLAGGRDTQYF. The CDR3 DNA follows: TGTGCTAGTGGTTTAGCGGGAGGTCGGGATACGCAGTATTTT.

This clone was seen a single time. This sequence joins TRBV15 and TRBJ2-5, with 7 positions matching TRBD2. The CDR3 runs 15 residues. With V trimmed by 0 bases and J by 1 base, 2 bases remained unmatched. Germline CDR1 and CDR2: LNHNV and YYDKDF (reference sequence). CDR3 region: CATSRDGGGQETQYF. The CDR3, as DNA: TGTGCCACCAGCAGAGATGGGGGGGGCCAAGAGACCCAGTACTTC.

The rearrangement links TRBV4-1 to TRBJ2-1; 8 positions match TRBD2. V dropped 5 bases and J dropped 3; count of bases not matched to a gene: 9. This CDR3 has 16 residues. Germline V lookup: CDR1 MGHRA, CDR2 YSYEKL. CDR3 in amino acids: CASSGLGRGGYNEQFF. In DNA form, the CDR3 reads TGCGCCAGCAGCGGACTAGGACGGGGGGGCTACAATGAGCAGTTCTTC.

The CDR3 loop is CASSITDSRGTEAFF. The CDR3 DNA is TGTGCCAGTAGTATAACCGACAGCAGGGGGACTGAAGCTTTCTTT. This chain joins TRBV19 and TRBJ1-1; TRBD1 matches at 7 bases. Losses at the gene ends were 2 bases for V and 5 bases for J; bases not matched to a gene: 8. From germline, CDR1 is LNHDA and CDR2 SQIVND (reference sequence). This CDR3 has 15 amino acids.

Concerning this clone: The junction and the germline gene differ at one end; a read error may be behind it. This chain links TRBV11-2 with TRBJ2-7; 10 bases match TRBD2. Germline values: CDR1 SGHAT, CDR2 FQNNGV. The CDR3 length is 17 residues. CDR3 sequence: CANSLVAGGRSTYEQYF. As DNA, the CDR3 is TGTGCCAACAGCTTAGTAGCGGGGGGTCGATCAACCTACGAGCAGTACTTC.

The J gene is TRBJ1-4, the V gene TRBV28; unclear D gene. This CDR3 contains 14 residues. Looked up from germline, CDR1 is MDHEN and CDR2 is SYDVKM. The V end lost 3 bases, the J end lost 4 bases, and 9 bases lay between the germline ends. CDR3 in amino acids: CASSFLGGNEKLFF. The CDR3 bases are TGTGCCAGCAGTTTTTTGGGAGGTAATGAAAAACTGTTTTTT.

The chain links TRBV12-5 to TRBJ1-2, with 8 bases lining up with TRBD1. This CDR3 has 17 amino acids. Looked up from germline, CDR1 is LGHNT and CDR2 is FRNRAP. Losses at the gene ends were 1 base for V and 3 bases for J; bases not matched to a gene: 10. The CDR3 DNA reads TGTGCTAGTGGTTTGGCCGCACCCAGGGGGCTTGACTATGGCTACACCTTC. This translates into CASGLAAPRGLDYGYTF.

This chain uses TRBV6-5 with TRBJ1-5; unclear D gene. V lost 2 bases and J lost 3, with 11 bases in between. The CDR3 is 15 amino acids. Germline V gives CDR1 MNHEY, CDR2 SVGAGI. The CDR3 sequence is CASSYRSGDNQPQHF. CDR3 nucleotide sequence: TGTGCCAGCAGTTACAGGTCCGGGGACAATCAGCCCCAGCATTTT.

CDR3 region: CASSSVADNQPQHF. The CDR3 region has the DNA TGTGCCAGCAGTAGCGTGGCGGACAATCAGCCCCAGCATTTT. This chain uses TRBV27 with TRBJ1-5; D not certain. This CDR3 has 14 amino acids. Germline V gene lookup returns CDR1 MNHEY and CDR2 SMNVEV (reference sequence). V gave up 5 bases and J gave up 3 bases, with 11 bases separating them.

This chain joins TRBV6-1 and TRBJ2-7, with a weak D call TRBD1 (7 bases). Germline V lookup: CDR1 MNHNS, CDR2 SASEGT. CDR3 size: 16 residues. V was clipped by 4 bases and J by 5 bases, with 21 bases between them. The CDR3 coding sequence is TGTGCCAGCAGTGCCGCGGGACAGCTATTGATCCACGAGCAGTACTTC. Protein product: CASSAAGQLLIHEQYF.

The chain is built from TRBV30 and TRBJ1-4; D not certain. V lost 0 bases and J 0 bases, leaving 8 bases between the germline ends. The CDR3 sequence is 15 residues long. Germline V gives CDR1 GTSNPN, CDR2 SVGIG (reference sequence). CDR3 sequence reads: CAWSVGSATNEKLFF. CDR3 DNA sequence: TGTGCCTGGAGTGTTGGCAGCGCAACTAATGAAAAACTGTTTTTT.